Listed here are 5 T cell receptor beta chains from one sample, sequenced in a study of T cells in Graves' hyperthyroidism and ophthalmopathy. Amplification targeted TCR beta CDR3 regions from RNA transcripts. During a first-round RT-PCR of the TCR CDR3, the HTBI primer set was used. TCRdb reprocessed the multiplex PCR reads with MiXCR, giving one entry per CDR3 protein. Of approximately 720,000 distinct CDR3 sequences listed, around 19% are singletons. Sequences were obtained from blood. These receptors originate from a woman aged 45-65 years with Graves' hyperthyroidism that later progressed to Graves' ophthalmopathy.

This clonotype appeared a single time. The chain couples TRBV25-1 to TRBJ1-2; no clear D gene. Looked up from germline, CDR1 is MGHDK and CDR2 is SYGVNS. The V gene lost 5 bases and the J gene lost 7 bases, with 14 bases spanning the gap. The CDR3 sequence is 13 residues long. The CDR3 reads CASSRGLFSGYTF. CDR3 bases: TGTGCCAGCAGTAGAGGGCTTTTTAGTGGCTACACCTTC.

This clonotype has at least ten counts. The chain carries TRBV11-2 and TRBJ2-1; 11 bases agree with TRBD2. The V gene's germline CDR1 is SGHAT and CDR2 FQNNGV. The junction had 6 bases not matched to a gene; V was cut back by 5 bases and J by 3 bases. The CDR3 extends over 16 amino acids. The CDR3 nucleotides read TGTGCCAGCAGCCCCTCTCTAGCGGGGGGCTACAATGAGCAGTTCTTC. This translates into CASSPSLAGGYNEQFF.

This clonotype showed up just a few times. DNA for the CDR3: TGTGCCAGTGGTAGGGACAGGGGGGAAGCTTTCTTT. Its translation is CASGRDRGEAFF. The chain is built from TRBV9 and TRBJ1-1; 11 bases are shared with TRBD1. V shed 8 bases and J 8 bases; nucleotides not matched to a gene: 5. Germline CDR1 and CDR2: SGDLS and YYNGEE. The CDR3 loop spans 12 amino acids.

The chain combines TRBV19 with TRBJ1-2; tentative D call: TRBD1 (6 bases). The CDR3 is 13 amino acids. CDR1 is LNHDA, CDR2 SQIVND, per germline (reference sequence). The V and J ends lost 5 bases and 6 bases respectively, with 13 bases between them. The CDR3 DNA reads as TGTGCCAGTAGTCACGACAGGTTCAATGGCTACACCTTC. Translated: CASSHDRFNGYTF.

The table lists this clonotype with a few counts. CDR3 DNA: TGTGCCAGCAGTCGGGACAGTCATCAGCCCCAGCATTTT. Amino acids: CASSRDSHQPQHF. This rearrangement joins TRBV6-1 to TRBJ1-5, with 7 bases identical to TRBD1. The length of the CDR3 is 13 residues. With 5 bases clipped from V and 5 bases from J, the junction kept 3 bases outside the gene matches. The germline gives CDR1 MNHNS, CDR2 SASEGT.